Presented here are 26 T cell receptor beta chains from one specimen sequenced in a study of T cells in Graves' hyperthyroidism and ophthalmopathy (dated by TCRdb to 2018 to 2020). Library generation was performed with multiplex PCR. The reads were generated on an Illumina HiSeq 2000. TCR beta CDR3 regions were amplified from RNA transcripts. A first-round RT-PCR of the TCR CDR3 used the HTBI primer set with the Qiagen OneStep RT-PCR kit. TCRdb ran its own pipeline on the public reads, namely fastp trimming at Q25 and MiXCR clone calling, and kept in-frame beta chains. Rows are combined by CDR3 protein, so each entry shows the most common genes and DNA. Present in this sample are under 300,000 distinct CDR3 sequences, 25% of which were seen just once. Clones ranked in the top ten supply approximately 30% of the sample. Sequencing was done on a sample of blood. All receptors come from a man between 35 and 55 years old with Graves' hyperthyroidism that later progressed to Graves' ophthalmopathy.

The table lists this clonotype with a few counts. The rearrangement uses TRBV28 and TRBJ2-7; weak D call: TRBD2 (6 bases). The V and J ends lost 5 bases and 0 bases respectively, with 14 bases between them. The CDR3 has 15 amino acids. The germline gives CDR1 MDHEN, CDR2 SYDVKM. DNA for the CDR3: TGTGCCAGCAGTCCGGATGGGGGGAGCTCCTACGAGCAGTACTTC. Protein sequence: CASSPDGGSSYEQYF.

The chain combines TRBV29-1 with TRBJ2-7, with D perhaps TRBD2 (6 bases). The CDR3 runs 11 residues. The germline CDR1 and CDR2 sequences are SQVTM and ANQGSEA. Trimming shortened V by 6 bases and J by 5 bases, and 11 bases separated the two germline ends. This CDR3 reads CSVAAGHEQYF. CDR3 bases: TGCAGCGTCGCAGCGGGTCACGAGCAGTACTTC.

The table lists this clonotype with many counts. The V call is TRBV3-1, the J call TRBJ2-7, with D possibly matching TRBD2 (5 bases). V dropped 1 base and J dropped 6 bases, with 16 bases sitting between them. This CDR3 comprises 15 residues. Germline V lookup: CDR1 LGHDT, CDR2 YNNKEL (reference sequence). In nucleotides, the CDR3 is TGTGCCAGCAGCCAAGGGCAAGGTCTGGGGAGCGAGCAGTACTTC. Translated: CASSQGQGLGSEQYF.

The chain employs TRBV28 and TRBJ2-5; TRBD2 matches 9 bases. The J segment lost 7 bases and the V segment lost 2 bases, leaving 11 bases of the junction unmatched. This CDR3 is built from 16 residues. Germline values: CDR1 MDHEN, CDR2 SYDVKM. The CDR3 region has the DNA TGTGCCAGCAGTTTAGCTGCTAGCGGGAAGTTTGGGACCCAGTACTTC. It translates to CASSLAASGKFGTQYF.

This clonotype was counted at least ten times. The chain is built from TRBV2 and TRBJ1-6, with TRBD1 as a possible D gene (5 bases). This CDR3 spans 16 amino acids. CDR1 is SNHLY, CDR2 FYNNEI, per germline. Between the trimmed V and J ends, which lost 6 bases and 1 base, there was a span of 13 bases. Here the CDR3 reads CASSEGLRSYNSPLHF. CDR3 bases: TGTGCCAGCAGCGAGGGACTGCGGTCCTATAATTCACCCCTCCACTTT.

This clonotype has at least ten counts. A much larger clone differs from this one at a single base, so this may be a read error. Here the CDR3 omits its conserved ending phenylalanine or tryptophan, so a read error is the likely source. V is TRBV11-3 and J is TRBJ1-1, with D uncertain. This CDR3 contains 12 residues. Germline V gene data show CDR1 as SGHNT and CDR2 as YENEEA. V lost 6 bases, J lost 0 bases, and 5 bases lay in between. CDR3 nucleotides: TGTGCCAGCAGGAACATGAACACTGAAGCTTTCCTT. It encodes CASRNMNTEAFL.

The table lists this clonotype with a count of one. J is TRBJ2-2 and V is TRBV12-3 or TRBV12-4, with TRBD2 matching over 12 bases. The CDR3 length is 17 residues. The V segment lost 6 bases and the J segment 5 bases; nucleotides outside the gene matches: 10. CDR3 nucleotides: TGTGCCAGCAGCCTTGGACTAGCGGGACTTCGGACCGGGGAGCTGTTTTTT. Translated: CASSLGLAGLRTGELFF.

This clonotype has ten or more counts. J is TRBJ2-2 and V is TRBV12-3 or TRBV12-4, with 8 bases that match TRBD2. With V trimmed by 3 bases and J by 5 bases, 14 bases remained unmatched. The CDR3 is made up of 18 amino acids. CDR3 in amino acids: CASSFPDLAGGSTGELFF. CDR3 sequence (DNA): TGTGCCAGCAGTTTTCCCGATTTGGCGGGAGGCTCGACCGGGGAGCTGTTTTTT.

The genes are TRBV6-5 and TRBJ2-7; TRBD2 matches at 13 bases. The length of the CDR3 is 16 residues. Germline V gives CDR1 MNHEY, CDR2 SVGAGI. The V segment lost 0 bases and the J segment 5 bases; nucleotides outside the gene matches: 4. In DNA form, the CDR3 reads TGTGCCAGCAGTTACTCGGGACTAGCGGGAATGGACGAGCAGTACTTC. It specifies CASSYSGLAGMDEQYF.

V gene TRBV20-1 combines with J gene TRBJ1-2; tentative D call: TRBD1 (6 bases). V was cut by 4 bases and J by 4 bases, with 10 bases left in between. This CDR3 region has 12 residues. Looked up from germline, CDR1 is DFQATT and CDR2 is SNEGSKA (reference sequence). The CDR3 bases are TGCAGTGCTACGACAGGACCCTATGGCTACACCTTC. It translates to CSATTGPYGYTF.

The chain links TRBV6-1 to TRBJ1-1, with D uncertain. The CDR3 is made up of 12 amino acids. The germline gives CDR1 MNHNS, CDR2 SASEGT. V was cut by 7 bases and J by 3 bases, with 9 bases left in between. The DNA of the CDR3 is TGTGCCAGCAAAATGGACTACACTGAAGCTTTCTTT. Translated: CASKMDYTEAFF.

This clonotype was found many times. One base away lies a much larger clone, so this may be a sequencing read error. The rearrangement uses TRBV24-1 and TRBJ2-5, with D possibly being TRBD1 (6 bases). This CDR3 spans 16 amino acids. The germline V gene has CDR1 KGHDR and CDR2 SFDVKD. CDR3 sequence (DNA): TGTACCACCAGTGATGATGCCGGGACACTCCAAGAGACCCAGTACTTC. Translating gives CTTSDDAGTLQETQYF.

In its sample, this clonotype was seen many times. The chain couples TRBV6-4 to TRBJ2-7; D unclear. Germline lookup yields CDR1 MRHNA and CDR2 SNTAGT. Trimming removed 6 bases at V and 3 bases at J, with 24 bases between. This CDR3 comprises 17 residues. The CDR3 DNA is TGTGCCAGCAGACCCCCCGGTGGGCTGACGGGCCTCTACGAGCAGTACTTC. Its translation: CASRPPGGLTGLYEQYF.

In its sample, this clonotype was seen a few times. The J gene is TRBJ1-5, the V gene TRBV6-1, with D possibly matching TRBD1 (6 bases). The CDR3 has 15 residues. CDR1 and CDR2 (germline): MNHNS, SASEGT. V was trimmed by 7 bases and J by 0 bases, leaving 13 bases between them. CDR3 sequence: CASILDSYSNQPQHF. The CDR3 nucleotides are TGTGCCAGCATATTGGACAGTTATAGCAATCAGCCCCAGCATTTT.

The chain uses TRBV11-2 and TRBJ2-2; 15 bases align to TRBD2. CDR3 size: 19 residues. J lost 4 bases, V lost 4 bases, and 10 bases had no gene match. Germline V gives CDR1 SGHAT, CDR2 FQNNGV. CDR3 bases: TGTGCCAGCAGCTACTCGGGACTAGCGGGAGGACTAGGCACCGGGGAGCTGTTTTTT. Translating gives CASSYSGLAGGLGTGELFF.

This clonotype was picked up many times. The rearrangement links TRBV7-9 to TRBJ2-7, with no clear D. Germline V gene lookup returns CDR1 SEHNR and CDR2 FQNEAQ (reference sequence). Trimming took off 5 bases at V and 6 bases at J, with 11 bases between the two ends. The CDR3 is made up of 12 amino acids. In DNA form, the CDR3 reads TGTGCCAGCAGCCTTGACAACGGCGAGCAGTACTTC. The encoded protein is CASSLDNGEQYF. Variable domain in full (rest from reference TRBV7-9 and TRBJ2-7): DTGVSQNPRHKITKRGQNVTFRCDPISEHNRLYWYRQTLGQGPEFLTYFQNEAQLEKSRLLSDRFSAERPKGSFSTLEIQRTEQGDSAMYLCASSLDNGEQYFGPGTRLTVT.

This chain uses TRBV20-1 with TRBJ2-7; D perhaps matches TRBD2 (6 bases). V was shortened by 6 bases and J by 7 bases, with 16 bases between the two germline ends. CDR3 length: 12 residues. The germline V gene encodes CDR1 DFQATT and CDR2 SNEGSKA (reference sequence). In DNA form, the CDR3 reads TGCAGTGCCCTGAGGGGCGGAGGGGAGCAGTACTTC. Translated, it gives CSALRGGGEQYF.

At least ten counts were recorded for this clonotype. The chain combines TRBV5-1 with TRBJ2-7; D is undetermined. The CDR3 is made up of 15 amino acids. Between the trimmed V and J ends, which lost 0 bases and 2 bases, there was a span of 12 bases. Germline V gene sequence: CDR1 SGHRS, CDR2 YFSETQ. CDR3 DNA sequence: TGCGCCAGCAGCTTGGAACCCTCCATCCCCTACGAGCAGTACTTC. Translation gives CASSLEPSIPYEQYF. The full variable domain, in which reference TRBV5-1 and TRBJ2-7 provide the parts outside the CDR3, is KAGVTQTPRYLIKTRGQQVTLSCSPISGHRSVSWYQQTPGQGLQFLFEYFSETQRNKGNFPGRFSGRQFSNSRSEMNVSTLELGDSALYLCASSLEPSIPYEQYFGPGTRLTVT.

The rearrangement links TRBV6-1 to TRBJ1-3, with a possible D match to TRBD1 (5 bases). This CDR3 spans 14 amino acids. Trimming stripped 3 bases from V and 4 bases from J, with 10 bases between. Germline V gene sequence: CDR1 MNHNS, CDR2 SASEGT. This CDR3 reads CASSEQGGGNTIYF. The CDR3 region has the DNA TGTGCCAGCAGTGAGCAGGGTGGAGGAAACACCATATATTTT.

Ten or more counts support this clonotype. The rearrangement joins TRBV27 to TRBJ2-7, with 7 bases that match TRBD2. Trimming took 8 bases from V and 5 from J; bases not matched to a gene: 9. The CDR3 consists of 13 residues. CDR1 is MNHEY, CDR2 SMNVEV, per germline (reference sequence). The CDR3 loop is CASGASGSDEQYF. The CDR3 coding sequence is TGTGCCAGCGGGGCTAGCGGTAGCGACGAGCAGTACTTC.

This clonotype was seen ten or more times. The V call is TRBV6-5, the J call TRBJ1-5; 8 bases are shared with TRBD1. The ends lost 0 bases at V and 3 bases at J; junction bases unmatched: 1. Germline assignment: CDR1 MNHEY and CDR2 SVGAGI. CDR3 length: 15 residues. CDR3 sequence (DNA): TGTGCCAGCAGTTACTCGGGACAGGTCAATCAGCCCCAGCATTTT. It encodes CASSYSGQVNQPQHF.

This clonotype appeared many times. The rearrangement uses TRBV6-5 and TRBJ1-1; D is unclear. Trimming stripped 2 bases from V and 2 bases from J, with 9 bases between. Germline CDR1 MNHEY, CDR2 SVGAGI. CDR3 length equals 14 residues. The CDR3 region is CASSYTESNTEAFF. Written as DNA, the CDR3 is TGTGCCAGCAGTTACACAGAATCTAACACTGAAGCTTTCTTT.

This clonotype came up many times. V usage is TRBV7-2 and J usage is TRBJ2-5; D gene ambiguous. Trimming removed 3 bases at V and 7 bases at J, with 6 bases between. Looked up from germline, CDR1 is SGHTA and CDR2 is FQGNSA. The CDR3 contains 11 residues. CDR3 in DNA: TGTGCCAGCAGCTTGGCAGGGACCCAGTACTTC. Protein product: CASSLAGTQYF.

This chain joins TRBV28 and TRBJ2-5; D not certain. Germline-derived CDR1 and CDR2 are MDHEN and SYDVKM. With 2 bases removed from V and 7 bases from J, the gap between germline ends came to 14 bases. The CDR3 consists of 14 residues. Here the CDR3 reads CASSLSAGPGTQYF. In nucleotides, the CDR3 is TGTGCCAGCAGTTTAAGCGCTGGACCAGGGACCCAGTACTTC.

There are many counts of this clonotype. The CDR3 is CASSLAGSNIQYF. DNA for the CDR3: TGCGCCAGCAGCTTGGCTGGTTCAAACATTCAGTACTTC. This chain joins TRBV5-1 and TRBJ2-4; unclear D gene. Trimming removed 0 bases from V and 6 bases from J, with 7 bases in between. This CDR3 spans 13 amino acids. Germline V lookup: CDR1 SGHRS, CDR2 YFSETQ.

This clonotype was seen many times. V and J are TRBV18 and TRBJ2-2; D not resolved. V lost 2 bases and J lost 1, with 11 bases in between. The CDR3 runs 16 residues. Germline V lookup: CDR1 KGHSH, CDR2 LQKENI. CDR3: CASSPAGRVNTGELFF. CDR3 sequence (DNA): TGTGCCAGCTCACCAGCCGGAAGGGTGAACACCGGGGAGCTGTTTTTT. Full variable domain (missing parts from reference TRBV18 and TRBJ2-2): NAGVMQNPRHLVRRRGQEARLRCSPMKGHSHVYWYRQLPEEGLKFMVYLQKENIIDESGMPKERFSAEFPKEGPSILRIQQVVRGDSAAYFCASSPAGRVNTGELFFGEGSRLTVL.